The 29 T cell receptor beta chains reported below all come from one sample, sequenced in a study of T-cell memory formation after mild COVID-19. From the 5' RACE reads, TCRdb called clonotypes with MiXCR, one entry per CDR3 protein. The repertoire holds about 270,000 distinct CDR3 sequences, with around 15% as singletons. The sequencing input was PBMCs or a T cell subset sorted from them (not recorded which). The receptors derive from a man aged 18 to 30 who had mild COVID-19 (a few samples of this study predate the infection). Cell type and time point are not known.

The chain links TRBV12-3 or TRBV12-4 to TRBJ2-7; TRBD2 might be the D (6 bases). The CDR3 runs to 11 residues. Trimming left V 6 bases short and J 6 bases short, with 9 bases between. CDR3 nucleotide sequence: TGTGCCAGCAGCAGGGACTTCGAGCAGTACTTC. Its translation: CASSRDFEQYF.

This clonotype was seen ten or more times. The CDR3 bases are TGTGCCAGCAGCTTAGGCCCAAACACCATATATTTT. Protein sequence: CASSLGPNTIYF. V gene TRBV7-2 combines with J gene TRBJ1-3; D remains unclear. V was shortened by 1 base and J by 6 bases, with 4 bases between the two germline ends. This CDR3 comprises 12 residues. CDR1 and CDR2 from the germline V gene are SGHTA and FQGNSA. The variable domain in full, with the rest retrieved from reference TRBV7-2 and TRBJ1-3, is GAGVSQSPSNKVTEKGKDVELRCDPISGHTALYWYRQSLGQGLEFLIYFQGNSAPDKSGLPSDRFSAERTGGSVSTLTIQRTQQEDSAVYLCASSLGPNTIYFGEGSWLTVV.

The chain links TRBV7-9 to TRBJ2-1; 8 nucleotides match TRBD2. From germline, CDR1 is SEHNR and CDR2 FQNEAQ (reference sequence). The CDR3 totals 15 residues. Trimming at V came to 1 base and at J to 7 bases, leaving 6 bases not matched to a gene. CDR3 protein: CASSLVTSARNEQFF. The CDR3 nucleotides are TGTGCCAGCAGCTTAGTGACTAGCGCGAGGAATGAGCAGTTCTTC. Full variable domain (remainder filled in from reference TRBV7-9 and TRBJ2-1): DTGVSQNPRHKITKRGQNVTFRCDPISEHNRLYWYRQTLGQGPEFLTYFQNEAQLEKSRLLSDRFSAERPKGSFSTLEIQRTEQGDSAMYLCASSLVTSARNEQFFGPGTRLTVL.

This clonotype has more than one count but fewer than ten. This chain connects TRBV4-1 to TRBJ2-2, with TRBD1 identical over 7 bases. The germline V gene has CDR1 MGHRA and CDR2 YSYEKL. The V and J ends lost 3 bases and 6 bases, in that order; junction bases with no gene match: 7. The CDR3 consists of 15 residues. Here the CDR3 reads CASSHNRGRAGELFF. CDR3 coding DNA: TGCGCCAGCAGCCACAACAGGGGTAGGGCCGGGGAGCTGTTTTTT.

This clonotype has a handful of counts. This sequence joins TRBV7-2 and TRBJ1-5, with D possibly matching TRBD1 (5 bases). This CDR3 has 14 residues. Per germline, CDR1 SGHTA and CDR2 FQGNSA. V lost 7 bases and J lost 6, with 16 bases in between. In DNA, the CDR3 is TGTGCCAGCACCCTGGGGGGTACGGGTCAGCCCCAGCATTTT. It translates to CASTLGGTGQPQHF.

This clonotype showed up just a few times. The chain carries TRBV4-2 and TRBJ2-1; 11 nucleotides align to TRBD2. Germline assignment: CDR1 LGHNA and CDR2 YNFKEQ. J was trimmed by 6 bases and V by 3 bases; bases with no gene match: 4. The length of the CDR3 is 15 residues. The CDR3 loop is CASSQGSGGANEQFF. The DNA of the CDR3 is TGTGCCAGCAGCCAGGGTAGCGGGGGGGCCAATGAGCAGTTCTTC.

This clonotype was seen only a few times. V and J are TRBV21-1 and TRBJ2-5; the D call TRBD1 from the table was never checked on the DNA. TRBV21-1 is a documented pseudogene. This CDR3 has 14 amino acids. CDR3: CASREGGQVETQYF. The CDR3 DNA reads TGTGCCAGCAGGGAAGGAGGACAGGTTGAGACCCAGTACTTC.

V is TRBV6-4 and J is TRBJ2-7; 11 bases agree with TRBD2. Per germline, CDR1 MRHNA and CDR2 SNTAGT. With 5 bases clipped from V and 6 bases from J, the junction kept 3 bases outside the gene matches. The CDR3 contains 13 residues. CDR3 protein: CASSMLAGGEQYF. The CDR3 DNA reads TGTGCCAGCAGTATGCTAGCGGGGGGCGAGCAGTACTTC.

This clonotype was seen a few times. V and J are TRBV6-2 or TRBV6-3 and TRBJ1-5, with 8 bases aligning to TRBD1. The CDR3 is 15 amino acids. V trimming: 5 bases; J trimming: 4 bases; junction bases outside the gene matches: 7. Germline V gene sequence: CDR1 MNHEY, CDR2 SVGEGT. CDR3 sequence (DNA): TGTGCCAGCAGTCTACCAGGGGGCCAAAATCAGCCCCAGCATTTT. It yields the protein CASSLPGGQNQPQHF.

Ten or more counts support this clonotype. DNA of the CDR3: TGTGCCAGCAGCCTGACAGGGGGCACTGGAAACACCATATATTTT. This gives the protein CASSLTGGTGNTIYF. The genes are TRBV7-9 and TRBJ1-3; 10 bases align to TRBD1. The CDR3 contains 15 residues. With 5 bases clipped from V and 2 bases from J, the junction kept 3 bases outside the gene matches. Germline CDR1 SEHNR, CDR2 FQNEAQ (reference sequence).

This clonotype was seen at least ten times. This chain connects TRBV3-1 to TRBJ1-2; D may be TRBD1 (5 bases). Germline V CDR1 and CDR2: LGHDT, YNNKEL (reference sequence). CDR3 size: 11 residues. Trimming left V 2 bases short and J 7 bases short, with 5 bases between. The CDR3 coding sequence is TGTGCCAGCAGCCAAAGGGGTGGCTACACCTTC. Its protein product is CASSQRGGYTF.

The gene calls are TRBV19 and TRBJ2-7; 7 bases fit TRBD1. The CDR3 loop spans 13 amino acids. Germline values: CDR1 LNHDA, CDR2 SQIVND (reference sequence). V trimming: 5 bases; J trimming: 5 bases; junction bases outside the gene matches: 6. CDR3: CASSDRQGDEQYV. The CDR3 DNA reads as TGTGCCAGTAGTGATCGACAGGGCGACGAGCAGTACGTC.

The chain carries TRBV6-5 and TRBJ2-1; D possibly corresponds to TRBD2 (7 bases). The CDR3 is 14 residues long. Trimming left V 7 bases short and J 7 bases short, with 17 bases between. Germline-derived CDR1 and CDR2 are MNHEY and SVGAGI. CDR3 nucleotides: TGTGCCAGCACCGAGGGGGGGGGATTGAATGAGCAGTTCTTC. Encoded protein: CASTEGGGLNEQFF.

This clonotype was observed a few times. The V gene is TRBV7-7, the J gene TRBJ2-5, with 8 bases aligning to TRBD1. Per germline, CDR1 SSHAT and CDR2 FNYEAQ (reference sequence). V gave up 5 bases and J gave up 5 bases; unmatched junction bases: 7. There are 14 residues in the CDR3. The CDR3 loop is CASSIRDRTETQYF. The CDR3 DNA follows: TGTGCCAGCAGCATAAGGGACAGGACCGAGACCCAGTACTTC.

This clonotype came up a few times. The chain employs TRBV7-2 and TRBJ2-2; D is undetermined. The CDR3 is 15 residues long. V was pared by 1 base and J by 4 bases, with 10 bases between. Germline V gene sequence: CDR1 SGHTA, CDR2 FQGNSA. As DNA, the CDR3 is TGTGCCAGCAGCTTAGGTCTCAGCGTCACCGGGGAGCTGTTTTTT. This encodes CASSLGLSVTGELFF.

In its sample, this clonotype was seen a few times. The J gene is TRBJ1-3, the V gene TRBV9; D is undetermined. The CDR3 spans 13 residues. Germline CDR1 and CDR2: SGDLS and YYNGEE. The V and J ends lost 4 bases and 4 bases respectively, with 9 bases between them. CDR3 sequence (DNA): TGTGCCAGCAGCCCATACCGCGGAAACACCATATATTTT. Translated: CASSPYRGNTIYF.

The V gene is TRBV11-2, the J gene TRBJ1-6, with 8 nucleotides matching TRBD1. Per the germline V gene, CDR1 is SGHAT and CDR2 is FQNNGV. The V and J ends lost 5 bases and 5 bases, in that order; junction bases with no gene match: 5. This CDR3 has 15 amino acids. The CDR3 loop reads CASSKDREDNSPLHF. The CDR3 nucleotides read TGTGCCAGCAGCAAGGACAGGGAAGATAATTCACCCCTCCACTTT.

A single count supports this clonotype. An end of the junction does not agree with germline; a read error may underlie this. The chain joins TRBV20-1 to TRBJ2-1; no clear D gene. The CDR3 length is 12 residues. Germline-derived CDR1 and CDR2 are DFQATT and SNEGSKA (reference sequence). CDR3 protein: CSARAGWNEQFF. The CDR3 nucleotides read TGCAGTGCGAGAGCTGGTTGGAATGAGCAGTTCTTC.

This clonotype was counted at least ten times. This rearrangement joins TRBV7-2 to TRBJ2-3; D call uncertain. The germline CDR1 and CDR2 sequences are SGHTA and FQGNSA. The V end was cut by 2 bases, the J end by 1 base, with 1 base between. The CDR3 runs to 12 residues. CDR3 nucleotide sequence: TGTGCCAGCAGCTTACGCACAGATACGCAGTATTTT. Translation gives CASSLRTDTQYF.

This clonotype was observed at least ten times. The genes are TRBV7-9 and TRBJ2-7; TRBD1 matches at 8 bases. Germline-derived CDR1 and CDR2 are SEHNR and FQNEAQ (reference sequence). The J segment lost 1 base and the V segment lost 5 bases, leaving 4 bases of the junction unmatched. This CDR3 region has 14 residues. The CDR3 DNA sequence: TGTGCCAGCAGCCCTAGGACAGGGTCCTACGAGCAGTACGTC. Translation gives CASSPRTGSYEQYV.

The table lists this clonotype with a few counts. The rearrangement links TRBV7-6 to TRBJ2-6; possibly TRBD1 for D (6 bases). V lost 2 bases and J lost 0, with 14 bases in between. The CDR3 runs to 18 residues. Germline CDR1 reads SGHVS; CDR2 reads FNYEAQ. The CDR3 sequence is CASSLPWTELSGANVLTF. The CDR3 DNA reads as TGTGCCAGCAGCTTACCCTGGACAGAACTCTCTGGGGCCAACGTCCTGACTTTC. Drawing the rest from reference TRBV7-6 and TRBJ2-6, the complete variable domain is GAGVSQSPRYKVTKRGQDVALRCDPISGHVSLYWYRQALGQGPEFLTYFNYEAQQDKSGLPNDRFSAERPEGSISTLTIQRTEQRDSAMYRCASSLPWTELSGANVLTFGAGSRLTVL.

This rearrangement joins TRBV18 to TRBJ1-2, with D unresolved. V shed 4 bases and J shed 3 bases, with 12 bases lying between them. Germline V gene lookup returns CDR1 KGHSH and CDR2 LQKENI. This CDR3 spans 14 amino acids. This CDR3 reads CASSRDSAYYGYTF. The CDR3 DNA follows: TGTGCCAGCTCACGAGATTCGGCGTACTATGGCTACACCTTC.

V and J are TRBV9 and TRBJ2-7; possibly TRBD1 or TRBD2 for D (5 bases each). The V end was cut by 4 bases, the J end by 7 bases, with 21 bases between. The V gene's germline CDR1 is SGDLS and CDR2 YYNGEE. This CDR3 is 15 amino acids long. CDR3 residues: CASSPSGTPLGEQYF. The DNA for the CDR3 is TGTGCCAGCAGCCCCTCCGGGACCCCCCTGGGGGAGCAGTACTTC.

This clonotype has a count of ten or more. This CDR3 reads CASGGEPGELFF. CDR3 nucleotides: TGTGCCAGCGGAGGGGAGCCCGGGGAGCTGTTTTTT. The chain links TRBV28 to TRBJ2-2, with D possibly TRBD2 on 6 matching bases. This CDR3 has 12 residues. Germline values: CDR1 MDHEN, CDR2 SYDVKM. V shed 8 bases and J shed 6 bases, with 10 bases lying between them.

The rearrangement joins TRBV29-1 to TRBJ1-1, with 7 positions matching TRBD1. Per the germline V gene, CDR1 is SQVTM and CDR2 is ANQGSEA. The CDR3 totals 14 residues. With 1 base clipped from V and 7 bases from J, the junction kept 9 bases outside the gene matches. The CDR3 nucleotides are TGCAGCGTTGAAGGGGACAGTTTTTCCCGTGAAGCTTTCTTT. Translating gives CSVEGDSFSREAFF.

The rearrangement links TRBV12-3 or TRBV12-4 to TRBJ2-5; D remains unclear. The ends were cut back, 6 bases at V and 7 bases at J, with 6 bases in the middle. The CDR3 extends over 10 amino acids. CDR3 in amino acids: CASSKGTQYF. The DNA of the CDR3 is TGTGCCAGCAGCAAGGGGACCCAGTACTTC.

The chain combines TRBV6-5 with TRBJ1-5; weak D call: TRBD1 (5 bases). CDR1 MNHEY and CDR2 SVGAGI come from the germline V gene. CDR3 length: 15 residues. V lost 0 bases and J 4 bases, leaving 10 bases between the germline ends. CDR3 sequence (DNA): TGTGCCAGCAGTTACTCGGGGCTTAAGAATCAGCCCCAGCATTTT. As protein: CASSYSGLKNQPQHF.

The chain joins TRBV14 to TRBJ2-7; 8 bases are a match to TRBD1. The CDR3 consists of 15 residues. Germline CDR1 SGHDN, CDR2 FVKESK. V dropped 2 bases and J dropped 4; count of bases not matched to a gene: 7. The chain's CDR3 is CASSQYRTGSYEQYF. Here the CDR3 DNA reads TGTGCCAGCAGCCAATACAGGACAGGGTCATACGAGCAGTACTTC.

This chain connects TRBV7-2 to TRBJ2-5; 7 bases agree with TRBD2. V trimming: 5 bases; J trimming: 4 bases; junction bases outside the gene matches: 7. This CDR3 region has 14 residues. The V gene's germline CDR1 is SGHTA and CDR2 FQGNSA. In DNA, the CDR3 is TGTGCCAGCAGCCACATAGGGGAGGGAGAGACCCAGTACTTC. It codes for CASSHIGEGETQYF.